The 19 T cell receptor beta chains listed next were all sequenced from one sample in a study of blood T cell repertoires in COVID-19. Method: immunoSEQ multiplex PCR; TCRdb's copy keeps in-frame clones and lacks some. The table lists nearly 200,000 clones, 80% to 90% of them singletons. Material: peripheral blood. These receptors came from a human donor in a cohort sampled during active COVID-19.

This chain links TRBV6-5 with TRBJ1-6; no clear D. The V end lost 8 bases, the J end lost 1 base, and 6 bases lay between the germline ends. CDR1 and CDR2 from the germline V gene are MNHEY and SVGAGI. The CDR3 is 13 amino acids. CDR3 nucleotides: TGTGCCAGCCGGGGTTCCTATAATTCACCCCTCCACTTT. It yields the protein CASRGSYNSPLHF.

The chain recombines TRBV4-2 with TRBJ2-1; TRBD1 agrees at 7 bases. Germline CDR1 LGHNA, CDR2 YNFKEQ. The J segment lost 6 bases and the V segment lost 1 base, leaving 9 bases of the junction unmatched. CDR3 length: 16 residues. For the CDR3, the DNA is TGTGCCAGCAGCCAAGTCTCCGGGACAGTCCGCAATGAGCAGTTCTTC. This translates into CASSQVSGTVRNEQFF.

The chain employs TRBV6-1 and TRBJ2-3, with D tentatively TRBD1 (5 bases). The CDR3 is 13 amino acids. V was clipped by 2 bases and J by 6 bases, with 9 bases between them. CDR1 MNHNS and CDR2 SASEGT come from the germline V gene. CDR3 sequence reads: CASSERGRDTQYF. In DNA form, the CDR3 reads TGTGCCAGCAGTGAAAGGGGCCGGGATACGCAGTATTTT.

The gene calls are TRBV27 and TRBJ1-4; the match to TRBD1 covers 7 bases. Germline V CDR1 and CDR2: MNHEY, SMNVEV (reference sequence). Unmatched junction bases numbered 14, after V lost 5 bases and J lost 8 bases. This CDR3 is built from 16 residues. The CDR3 spells CASSPSFDRVEEKLFF. CDR3 DNA sequence: TGTGCCAGCAGTCCAAGCTTTGACAGGGTGGAAGAAAAACTGTTTTTT.

The chain combines TRBV19 with TRBJ2-4, with D uncertain. CDR1 is LNHDA and CDR2 is SQIVND in the germline V gene (reference sequence). The CDR3 has 15 amino acids. Trimming left V 1 base short and J 0 bases short, with 7 bases between. The CDR3 DNA follows: TGTGCCAGTAGTATAGGCAGTTTAGCCAAAAACATTCAGTACTTC. Its translation: CASSIGSLAKNIQYF.

This clone turned up a few times. V gene TRBV4-1 combines with J gene TRBJ1-5; possibly TRBD1 for D (5 bases). CDR3 length: 17 residues. The germline CDR1 and CDR2 sequences are MGHRA and YSYEKL. V was cut by 3 bases and J by 6 bases, with 21 bases left in between. CDR3 sequence reads: CASSQGTGDPIFQPQHF. As DNA, the CDR3 is TGCGCCAGCAGCCAGGGGACTGGGGACCCTATCTTTCAGCCCCAGCATTTT.

V gene TRBV2 combines with J gene TRBJ2-5, with D possibly being TRBD1 (6 bases). The CDR3 contains 12 residues. Germline CDR1 reads SNHLY; CDR2 reads FYNNEI. Between the trimmed V and J ends, which lost 6 bases and 4 bases, there was a span of 9 bases. The CDR3 region has the DNA TGTGCCAGCAGAGAGACAGGAGAGACCCAGTACTTC. The encoded protein is CASRETGETQYF.

This sequence joins TRBV27 and TRBJ2-1, with 9 bases matching TRBD2. The J segment lost 0 bases and the V segment lost 3 bases, leaving 3 bases of the junction unmatched. The CDR3 has 16 residues. Per the germline V gene, CDR1 is MNHEY and CDR2 is SMNVEV (reference sequence). In DNA, the CDR3 is TGTGCCAGCAGTTTGGGTAGCGGGAGCTCCTACAATGAGCAGTTCTTC. Its protein is CASSLGSGSSYNEQFF.

This clone was observed a few times. This sequence joins TRBV5-1 and TRBJ2-6, with 9 bases fitting TRBD1. Germline V CDR1 and CDR2: SGHRS, YFSETQ. J gave up 3 bases and V 2 bases, and 3 bases lay outside the gene matches. This CDR3 is built from 16 residues. DNA of the CDR3: TGCGCCAGCAGCTTCGGGACAGGGAATGGGGCCAACGTCCTGACTTTC. Translation gives CASSFGTGNGANVLTF. The complete variable domain, with remaining parts taken from reference TRBV5-1 and TRBJ2-6, reads KAGVTQTPRYLIKTRGQQVTLSCSPISGHRSVSWYQQTPGQGLQFLFEYFSETQRNKGNFPGRFSGRQFSNSRSEMNVSTLELGDSALYLCASSFGTGNGANVLTFGAGSRLTVL.

The chain carries TRBV3-1 (or the pseudogene TRBV3-2) and TRBJ2-7; D is uncertain. The CDR3 has 11 amino acids. The V end was cut by 5 bases, the J end by 4 bases, with 6 bases between. Germline CDR1 LGHDT, CDR2 YNNKEL (reference sequence). The CDR3 loop is CASSYRYEQYF. CDR3 nucleotide sequence: TGTGCCAGCAGCTACAGATACGAGCAGTACTTC.

V usage is TRBV2 and J usage is TRBJ2-2; 12 bases are a match to TRBD2. Germline CDR1 SNHLY, CDR2 FYNNEI. Trimming took 6 bases from V and 1 from J; bases not matched to a gene: 9. CDR3 length: 18 residues. The CDR3 nucleotides read TGTGCCAGCAGCCACTCTAGCGGGAGGGCCCGGAACACCGGGGAGCTGTTTTTT. Encoded protein: CASSHSSGRARNTGELFF.

This chain connects TRBV2 to TRBJ1-3; tentative D call: TRBD1 (6 bases). This CDR3 spans 17 amino acids. Germline lookup yields CDR1 SNHLY and CDR2 FYNNEI. The germline V and J ends were trimmed by 4 bases and 0 bases, with 16 bases remaining between them. Written as DNA, the CDR3 is TGTGCCAGCAGTGGATGGGACACTTTTCGCTCTGGAAACACCATATATTTT. It translates to CASSGWDTFRSGNTIYF.

This clone was observed a few times. The V and J genes are TRBV7-9 and TRBJ2-3; TRBD2 agrees at 11 bases. The CDR3 sequence is 16 residues long. CDR1 is SEHNR, CDR2 FQNEAQ, per germline (reference sequence). V was pared by 2 bases and J by 4 bases, with 5 bases of the junction left unmatched. CDR3 bases: TGTGCCAGCAGCTTATCTAGCGGGAGGAGTCCAGATACGCAGTATTTT. Its protein product is CASSLSSGRSPDTQYF.

This clone appeared a few times. V is TRBV24-1 and J is TRBJ2-5; D perhaps matches TRBD1 (6 bases). In germline, CDR1 is KGHDR, CDR2 SFDVKD. This CDR3 has 14 amino acids. The V and J ends lost 7 bases and 4 bases respectively, with 15 bases between them. The CDR3 DNA follows: TGTGCCACCAGCTACACCGGACAGTCAGAGACCCAGTACTTC. Amino acid sequence: CATSYTGQSETQYF.

The CDR3 here is CASSLPGRGSGANVLTF. The DNA of the CDR3 is TGTGCCAGCAGCCTTCCAGGTCGGGGTTCTGGGGCCAACGTCCTGACTTTC. The chain employs TRBV5-6 and TRBJ2-6; maybe TRBD2 (5 bases). Trimming left V 4 bases short and J 1 base short, with 15 bases between. This CDR3 has 17 residues. CDR1 is SGHDT and CDR2 is YYEEEE in the germline V gene. Filled out from reference TRBV5-6 and TRBJ2-6, the complete variable domain reads DAGVTQSPTHLIKTRGQQVTLRCSPKSGHDTVSWYQQALGQGPQFIFQYYEEEERQRGNFPDRFSGHQFPNYSSELNVNALLLGDSALYLCASSLPGRGSGANVLTFGAGSRLTVL.

This rearrangement joins TRBV9 to TRBJ2-2; 8 nucleotides match TRBD1. V lost 4 bases to trimming and J lost 3 bases; unmatched junction nucleotides: 8. The CDR3 is 16 amino acids. Germline V CDR1 and CDR2: SGDLS, YYNGEE. As DNA, the CDR3 is TGTGCCAGCAGCCTCCGACAGGGGTGGGACACCGGGGAGCTGTTTTTT. Protein: CASSLRQGWDTGELFF.

V gene TRBV9 combines with J gene TRBJ2-1, with D possibly TRBD2 on 5 matching bases. Trimming took 0 bases from V and 3 from J, leaving 10 bases between them. The CDR3 sequence is 15 residues long. The V gene's germline CDR1 is SGDLS and CDR2 YYNGEE. The CDR3 loop reads CASSVAQLVYNEQFF. CDR3 DNA: TGTGCCAGCAGCGTAGCTCAACTAGTCTACAATGAGCAGTTCTTC.

This clone was seen just once. The CDR3 is CASSSLTGESGNTIYF. CDR3 nucleotides: TGCGCCAGCAGCTCCCTGACAGGGGAGAGTGGAAACACCATATATTTT. The chain uses TRBV5-1 and TRBJ1-3; 8 bases agree with TRBD1. From germline, CDR1 is SGHRS and CDR2 YFSETQ. The J segment lost 3 bases and the V segment lost 3 bases, leaving 8 bases of the junction unmatched. This CDR3 has 16 residues.

The rearrangement uses TRBV5-1 and TRBJ2-7, with TRBD1 matching 7 bases. Per germline, CDR1 SGHRS and CDR2 YFSETQ. V shed 2 bases, J shed 5 bases, and the junction held 4 bases outside the gene matches. The CDR3 spans 13 residues. In nucleotides, the CDR3 is TGCGCCAGCAGCTTTACAGGGGACCACGAGCAGTACTTC. Amino acid sequence: CASSFTGDHEQYF.